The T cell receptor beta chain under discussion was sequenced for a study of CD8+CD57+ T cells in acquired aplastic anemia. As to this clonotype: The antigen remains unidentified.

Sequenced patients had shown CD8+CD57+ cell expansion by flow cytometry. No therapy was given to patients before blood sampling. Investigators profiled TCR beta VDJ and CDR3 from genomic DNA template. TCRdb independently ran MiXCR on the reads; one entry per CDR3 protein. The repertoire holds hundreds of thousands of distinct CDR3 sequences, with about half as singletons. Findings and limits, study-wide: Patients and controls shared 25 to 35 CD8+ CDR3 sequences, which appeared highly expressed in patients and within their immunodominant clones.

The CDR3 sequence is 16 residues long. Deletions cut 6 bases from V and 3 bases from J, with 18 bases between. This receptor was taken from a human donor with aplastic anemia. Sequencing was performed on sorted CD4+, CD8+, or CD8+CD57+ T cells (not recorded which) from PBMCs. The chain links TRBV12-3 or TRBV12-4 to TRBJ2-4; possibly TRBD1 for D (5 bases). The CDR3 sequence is CASSFSGPLGKNIQYF. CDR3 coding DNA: TGTGCCAGCAGCTTTTCAGGGCCGCTTGGCAAAAACATTCAGTACTTC.